The 17 T cell receptor beta chains below come from one sample, sequenced in a study of CD8 T cells in Susac syndrome. After extraction with the RNeasy kit, about 0.5 to 1 ug of the RNA was reverse transcribed using random hexamers. MiXCR, applied by TCRdb to the immunoSEQ multiplex PCR reads, yields one record per CDR3 protein. The sample carries some 300,000 distinct CDR3 sequences, almost 85% recorded once. The sample was CD8+ T cells from PBMCs. The receptors stem from a human donor with multiple sclerosis.

This clonotype has only one observation. The chain recombines TRBV7-8 with TRBJ2-1, with 11 bases identical to TRBD2. The CDR3 is made up of 18 amino acids. V lost 2 bases to trimming and J lost 1 base; unmatched junction nucleotides: 7. Germline V gene sequence: CDR1 SGHVS, CDR2 FQNEAQ. CDR3 protein: CASSLLAGGIISYNEQFF. In nucleotides, the CDR3 is TGTGCCAGCAGCTTACTAGCGGGAGGAATAATTTCCTACAATGAGCAGTTCTTC.

V usage is TRBV29-1 and J usage is TRBJ2-1, with D tentatively TRBD1 (7 bases). Trimming removed 1 base at V and 3 bases at J, with 13 bases between. Per germline, CDR1 SQVTM and CDR2 ANQGSEA. CDR3 length: 15 amino acids. The CDR3, as DNA: TGCAGCGTTGAAGTGGAGGGGGCACGCTACAATGAGCAGTTCTTC. This translates into CSVEVEGARYNEQFF.

The V and J genes are TRBV28 and TRBJ2-7, with 14 bases that match TRBD2. Germline-derived CDR1 and CDR2 are MDHEN and SYDVKM. V shed 5 bases, J shed 1 base, and the junction held 13 bases outside the gene matches. This CDR3 region has 19 residues. CDR3: CASSPTSGLAGALSYEQYF. The CDR3 coding sequence is TGTGCCAGCAGTCCGACCTCGGGACTAGCGGGAGCCTTGTCCTACGAGCAGTACTTC.

This chain uses TRBV29-1 with TRBJ1-1, with TRBD1 as a possible D gene (5 bases). Trimming shortened V by 4 bases and J by 6 bases, and 15 bases separated the two germline ends. The CDR3 runs to 13 residues. Germline V CDR1 and CDR2: SQVTM, ANQGSEA. As DNA, the CDR3 is TGCAGCGTTGGCAGGGAGATCGGCCCTGAAGCTTTCTTT. This codes for CSVGREIGPEAFF.

The chain has TRBV29-1 and TRBJ1-2; D uncertain. Trimming shortened V by 1 base and J by 0 bases, and 12 bases separated the two germline ends. This CDR3 has 15 residues. Germline V CDR1 and CDR2: SQVTM, ANQGSEA. CDR3 DNA: TGCAGCGTTGAAGGAACAGCTGACACTAACTATGGCTACACCTTC. Translated: CSVEGTADTNYGYTF.

The chain links TRBV28 to TRBJ2-5, with 13 nucleotides matching TRBD2. CDR1 is MDHEN, CDR2 SYDVKM, per germline. The CDR3 has 16 residues. V dropped 2 bases and J dropped 5; count of bases not matched to a gene: 5. The CDR3 region is CASSLGLAGEGETQYF. In DNA form, the CDR3 reads TGTGCCAGCAGTTTAGGACTAGCGGGAGAGGGGGAGACCCAGTACTTC.

The V and J genes are TRBV19 and TRBJ1-3; the D is unclear. CDR1 and CDR2 (germline): LNHDA, SQIVND (reference sequence). V lost 6 bases and J 2 bases, leaving 14 bases between the germline ends. The CDR3 contains 15 residues. The CDR3 region is CASRPGTEAGNTIYF. The CDR3 bases are TGTGCCAGTAGGCCGGGCACGGAAGCTGGAAACACCATATATTTT.

V is TRBV27 and J is TRBJ2-7, with D possibly matching TRBD2 (5 bases). Deletions cut 2 bases from V and 1 base from J, with 9 bases between. The CDR3 runs to 14 residues. Germline V gives CDR1 MNHEY, CDR2 SMNVEV (reference sequence). Here the CDR3 reads CASSLIAPSYEQYF. As DNA, the CDR3 is TGTGCCAGCAGTTTAATAGCGCCTTCCTACGAGCAGTACTTC.

This clonotype has just one count. The chain employs TRBV30 and TRBJ2-7; D not certain. CDR3 length: 12 amino acids. Germline V CDR1 and CDR2: GTSNPN, SVGIG (reference sequence). V shed 2 bases and J shed 3 bases, with 8 bases lying between them. CDR3 region: CAWSQDGYEQYF. CDR3 DNA: TGTGCCTGGAGTCAAGACGGCTACGAGCAGTACTTC.

The chain employs TRBV5-6 and TRBJ1-4, with D perhaps matching TRBD1 (6 bases). This CDR3 has 16 residues. CDR1 and CDR2 from the germline V gene are SGHDT and YYEEEE. Trimming left V 0 bases short and J 4 bases short, with 13 bases between. CDR3 DNA: TGTGCCAGCAGCTTGGGGGCAGGGGCTAATAATGAAAAACTGTTTTTT. Its translation: CASSLGAGANNEKLFF.

The count of this clonotype is one. The V call is TRBV2, the J call TRBJ2-5; either TRBD1 or TRBD2 may fit D (6 bases each). The CDR3 runs to 14 residues. The V end lost 4 bases, the J end lost 3 bases, and 12 bases lay between the germline ends. Germline CDR1 is SNHLY and CDR2 is FYNNEI. CDR3 nucleotide sequence: TGTGCCAGCAGTGGAGACGGGGGCAAAGAGACCCAGTACTTC. Its protein product is CASSGDGGKETQYF.

The V call is TRBV10-2, the J call TRBJ1-3; D is uncertain. The germline gives CDR1 WSHSY, CDR2 SAAADI. Between the trimmed V and J ends, which lost 2 bases and 0 bases, there was a span of 5 bases. The CDR3 extends over 14 amino acids. The CDR3 bases are TGCGCCAGCAGTGAGCAGGTCTCTGGAAACACCATATATTTT. Translating gives CASSEQVSGNTIYF.

The chain carries TRBV4-3 and TRBJ2-3; 11 nucleotides line up with TRBD2. The CDR3 contains 16 residues. Germline CDR1 LGHNA, CDR2 YSLEER. J gave up 4 bases and V 0 bases, and 3 bases lay outside the gene matches. The CDR3 sequence is CASSQELLAGADTQYF. The CDR3 DNA reads as TGCGCCAGCAGCCAAGAACTACTAGCGGGGGCAGATACGCAGTATTTT.

The table lists this clonotype with a few counts. The J gene is TRBJ1-1, the V gene TRBV20-1, with D perhaps matching TRBD1 (5 bases). In germline, CDR1 is DFQATT, CDR2 SNEGSKA (reference sequence). Between the trimmed V and J ends, which lost 5 bases and 0 bases, there was a span of 25 bases. The CDR3 is 18 residues long. Here the CDR3 DNA reads TGCAGTGCTGAAGACGTCAAGATTGGGGGAACAATGAACACTGAAGCTTTCTTT. Translated: CSAEDVKIGGTMNTEAFF.

This clonotype was observed a few times. This sequence joins TRBV10-3 and TRBJ2-7, with 9 positions matching TRBD1. The junction had 6 bases not matched to a gene; V was cut back by 2 bases and J by 4 bases. Germline V lookup: CDR1 ENHRY, CDR2 SYGVKD. The CDR3 runs to 15 residues. Written as DNA, the CDR3 is TGTGCCATCAGTGAGCCGGGGACAGGGAGGTACGAGCAGTACTTC. Translation gives CAISEPGTGRYEQYF.

V is TRBV28 and J is TRBJ2-2; 9 nucleotides line up with TRBD2. With 6 bases clipped from V and 1 base from J, the junction kept 9 bases outside the gene matches. This CDR3 has 17 residues. The germline V gene has CDR1 MDHEN and CDR2 SYDVKM. The CDR3, as DNA: TGTGCCAGCAGGCCGGGACTAGCCGCGATGAACACCGGGGAGCTGTTTTTT. Translating gives CASRPGLAAMNTGELFF.

The rearrangement uses TRBV7-9 and TRBJ2-7; D is possibly TRBD1 or TRBD2 (5 bases each). The V end was cut by 5 bases, the J end by 2 bases, with 22 bases between. This CDR3 is built from 17 residues. Per germline, CDR1 SEHNR and CDR2 FQNEAQ (reference sequence). In DNA form, the CDR3 reads TGTGCCAGCAGCGCTTCGTTTTGGGACGGAGGCACCTACGAGCAGTACTTC. Amino acids: CASSASFWDGGTYEQYF.